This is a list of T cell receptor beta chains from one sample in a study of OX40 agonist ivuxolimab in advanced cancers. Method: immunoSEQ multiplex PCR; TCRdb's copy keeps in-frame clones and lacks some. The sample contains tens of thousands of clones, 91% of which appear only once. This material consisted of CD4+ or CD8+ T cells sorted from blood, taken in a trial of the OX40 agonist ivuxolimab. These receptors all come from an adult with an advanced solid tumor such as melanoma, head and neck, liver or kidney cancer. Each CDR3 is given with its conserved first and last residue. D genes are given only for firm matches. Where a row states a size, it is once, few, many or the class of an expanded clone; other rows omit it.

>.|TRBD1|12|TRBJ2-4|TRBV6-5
TGTGCCAGCGGGACAGTCGGGAACATTCAGTACTTC
CASGTVGNIQYF
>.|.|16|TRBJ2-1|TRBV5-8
TGTGCCAGCAGCGATACGGGACTCGCAGTATTGGATGAGCAGTTCTTC
CASSDTGLAVLDEQFF
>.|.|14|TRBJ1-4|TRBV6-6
TGTGCCAGCAGCCCTTCTAGCGGGGCGCGGAAACTGTTTTTT
CASSPSSGARKLFF
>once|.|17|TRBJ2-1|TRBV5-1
TGCGCCAGCAGCTTGGGGTTGATCGACATCGGGTTGAATGAGCAGTTCTTC
CASSLGLIDIGLNEQFF
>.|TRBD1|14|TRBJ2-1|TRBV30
TGTGCCTGGAGTGTAGGGACAGTACCCAATGAGCAGTTCTTC
CAWSVGTVPNEQFF
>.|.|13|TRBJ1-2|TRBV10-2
TGCGCCAGCAGTGAGGCGGTTGGCTATGGCTACACCTTC
CASSEAVGYGYTF
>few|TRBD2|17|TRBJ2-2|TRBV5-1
TGCGCCAGCAGCCCCGGGACTAGCGGAAAAAACACCGGGGAGCTGTTTTTT
CASSPGTSGKNTGELFF
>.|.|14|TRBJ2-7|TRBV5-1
TGCGCCAGCAACTTGGCCGGACCTCGATACGAGCAGTACTTC
CASNLAGPRYEQYF
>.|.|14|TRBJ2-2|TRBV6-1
TGTGCCAGCAGTGACGCCACAACGGCCGGGGAGCTGTTTTTT
CASSDATTAGELFF
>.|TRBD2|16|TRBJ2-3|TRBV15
TGTGCCACCAGCAGGGGAACTAGCGGGGGAACAGATACGCAGTATTTT
CATSRGTSGGTDTQYF
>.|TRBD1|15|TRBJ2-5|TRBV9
TGTGCCAGCAACCTAATCGGGACAGACCAAGAGACCCAGTACTTC
CASNLIGTDQETQYF
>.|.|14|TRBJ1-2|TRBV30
TGTGCCTGGAGTGTTCTGGGCGCGGCCTATGGCTACACCTTC
CAWSVLGAAYGYTF
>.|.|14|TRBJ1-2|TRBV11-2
TGTGCCAGCAGCTTATCACAGAACATGTATGGCTACACCTTC
CASSLSQNMYGYTF
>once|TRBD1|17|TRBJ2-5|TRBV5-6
TGTGCCAGCAGCTTATTTTTTTGGGACAGAGGACAAGAGACCCAGTACTTC
CASSLFFWDRGQETQYF
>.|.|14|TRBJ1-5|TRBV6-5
TGTGCCAGCAGTTACCTGGACGGCAATCAGCCCCAGCATTTT
CASSYLDGNQPQHF
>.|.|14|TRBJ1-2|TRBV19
TGTGCCAGTAAGCCGGGGGCTTTTACCTATGGCTACACCTTC
CASKPGAFTYGYTF
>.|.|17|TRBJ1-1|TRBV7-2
TGTGCCAGCAGCTTTCCTCCAATATTGGGCTACGACACTGAAGCTTTCTTT
CASSFPPILGYDTEAFF
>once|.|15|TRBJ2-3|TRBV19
TGTGCCAGTAGTTCCCGAGGCAGGGTCACAGATACGCAGTATTTT
CASSSRGRVTDTQYF
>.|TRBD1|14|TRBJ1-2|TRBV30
TGTGCCTCGACCCGGGCCGGGACAGGGGGCGTCTACACCTTC
CASTRAGTGGVYTF
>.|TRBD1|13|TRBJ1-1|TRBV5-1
TGCGCCAGCAGCTTACAGGGGGGCACTGAAGCTTTCTTT
CASSLQGGTEAFF
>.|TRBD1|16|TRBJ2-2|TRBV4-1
TGCGCCAGCAGCCAGCTCGGACAGGGGAACACCGGGGAGCTGTTTTTT
CASSQLGQGNTGELFF
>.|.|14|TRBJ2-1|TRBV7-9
TGTGCCAGCAGCTTAGTCTCGGGGGCCACTGAGCAGTTCTTC
CASSLVSGATEQFF
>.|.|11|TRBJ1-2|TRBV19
TGTGCCAGTATGGAAAACTATGGCTACACCTTC
CASMENYGYTF